Following are 28 T cell receptor beta chains from one sample sequenced in a study of liver allograft versus peripheral blood T cells. Whole-study context: In transplanted livers, T cell receptor repertoires were compared with those found in the recipients' peripheral blood.

TCRdb reprocessed the reads via MiXCR and lists one record per CDR3 protein. The data show thousands of distinct CDR3 sequences, with about 15% seen just once and 40% to 45% held by the top ten. These receptors came from a human patient who had a liver transplant. The graft donor may have given rise to some T cells.

This rearrangement joins TRBV5-3 to TRBJ2-7; 8 bases map to TRBD2. TRBV5-3 is sorted into the ORF group, with uncertain function. There are 16 residues in the CDR3. V lost 5 bases, J lost 5 bases, and 15 bases stayed unmatched. This CDR3 reads CARSRVVVSGIHEQYF. The DNA of the CDR3 is TGTGCCAGAAGTCGCGTGGTAGTTAGCGGGATCCACGAGCAGTACTTC.

The chain has TRBV15 and TRBJ2-7; 9 nucleotides agree with TRBD1. Looked up from germline, CDR1 is LNHNV and CDR2 is YYDKDF (reference sequence). J was trimmed by 4 bases and V by 5 bases; bases with no gene match: 9. The CDR3 covers 15 residues. The CDR3 here is CATSARDRVGYEQYF. Written as DNA, the CDR3 is TGTGCCACCAGCGCCCGGGACAGGGTAGGTTACGAGCAGTACTTC. The entire variable domain, with the rest obtained from reference TRBV15 and TRBJ2-7, is as follows: DAMVIQNPRYQVTQFGKPVTLSCSQTLNHNVMYWYQQKSSQAPKLLFHYYDKDFNNEADTPDNFQSRRPNTSFCFLDIRSPGLGDTAMYLCATSARDRVGYEQYFGPGTRLTVT.

This chain joins TRBV30 and TRBJ2-7; 7 bases are shared with TRBD1. Trimming removed 5 bases from V and 3 bases from J; junction bases left unmatched: 4. Germline V CDR1 and CDR2: GTSNPN, SVGIG (reference sequence). The CDR3 contains 12 residues. This CDR3 reads CAWDRAGYEQYF. In DNA form, the CDR3 reads TGTGCCTGGGACAGGGCGGGCTACGAGCAGTACTTC.

This clonotype was seen more than once but under ten times. The V gene is TRBV27, the J gene TRBJ2-7; 7 bases align to TRBD1. The CDR3 has 13 residues. V trimming: 6 bases; J trimming: 3 bases; junction bases outside the gene matches: 5. Per the germline V gene, CDR1 is MNHEY and CDR2 is SMNVEV (reference sequence). The DNA for the CDR3 is TGTGCCAGCAGCCAGGGGACAGTCTACGAGCAGTACTTC. This encodes CASSQGTVYEQYF.

The rearrangement uses TRBV20-1 and TRBJ2-7; D not certain. Germline lookup yields CDR1 DFQATT and CDR2 SNEGSKA (reference sequence). V gave up 3 bases and J gave up 2 bases, with 11 bases separating them. The length of the CDR3 is 13 residues. The CDR3 nucleotides are TGCAGTGCTAGCCCTGACACAACCTACGAGCAGTACTTC. Its translation: CSASPDTTYEQYF.

This sequence joins TRBV24-1 and TRBJ2-3; D may be TRBD2 (5 bases). CDR3 length equals 13 residues. V lost 11 bases, J lost 5 bases, and 16 bases lay in between. Germline V CDR1 and CDR2: KGHDR, SFDVKD. The CDR3 region is CASGLVALDTQYF. CDR3 sequence (DNA): TGTGCCAGCGGGCTAGTTGCATTAGATACGCAGTATTTT.

This clonotype is medium-sized (0.01 to 0.1%). The rearrangement links TRBV7-2 to TRBJ2-7, with D maybe TRBD1 (5 bases). V shed 2 bases and J shed 3 bases, with 20 bases lying between them. This CDR3 region has 17 residues. Germline CDR1 is SGHTA and CDR2 is FQGNSA. The CDR3 is CASSLIGLGAAFYEQYF. The CDR3 DNA follows: TGTGCCAGCAGCTTAATTGGGCTTGGGGCAGCTTTCTACGAGCAGTACTTC.

This clonotype is medium-sized within its sample. V and J are TRBV20-1 and TRBJ1-2, with D perhaps matching TRBD1 (6 bases). Trimming removed 6 bases from V and 4 bases from J, with 15 bases in between. This CDR3 region has 13 residues. From germline, CDR1 is DFQATT and CDR2 SNEGSKA (reference sequence). CDR3 nucleotide sequence: TGCAGTGCCCACCTGGGGGGCGGCTATGGCTACACCTTC. Translated, it gives CSAHLGGGYGYTF.

By sample share, this clonotype is medium-sized (0.01 to 0.1%). The rearrangement uses TRBV6-5 and TRBJ2-2, with 10 nucleotides matching TRBD2. This CDR3 region has 15 residues. Germline lookup yields CDR1 MNHEY and CDR2 SVGAGI. Trimming cost V 6 bases and J 6 bases; bases outside gene matches: 7. CDR3 DNA sequence: TGTGCCAGCAGGAAGCGGGGGGGCGGCTCCGGGGAGCTGTTTTTT. Translation gives CASRKRGGGSGELFF.

This clonotype has ten or more counts. This chain uses TRBV27 with TRBJ2-1; 10 bases map to TRBD2. This CDR3 is 15 amino acids long. The V gene's germline CDR1 is MNHEY and CDR2 SMNVEV (reference sequence). The J segment lost 6 bases and the V segment lost 5 bases, leaving 7 bases of the junction unmatched. The chain's CDR3 is CASSPGTSEVNEQFF. Written as DNA, the CDR3 is TGTGCCAGCAGTCCCGGGACTAGCGAGGTCAATGAGCAGTTCTTC.

In this sample, this clonotype is medium-sized (0.01 to 0.1%). The chain carries TRBV6-6 and TRBJ1-2; D remains unclear. The CDR3 totals 12 residues. Trimming pared 10 bases from V and 4 bases from J, leaving 13 bases between. Germline V CDR1 and CDR2: MNHNY, SVGAGI (reference sequence). The CDR3 region has the DNA TGTGCCACTTGGCGGGAGCCCTATGGCTACACCTTC. Protein product: CATWREPYGYTF.

V and J are TRBV12-3 or TRBV12-4 and TRBJ2-1; 14 nucleotides line up with TRBD2. The V gene end was trimmed by 8 bases and the J gene end by 9 bases; junction bases not matched to a gene: 0. This CDR3 comprises 12 residues. The CDR3 is CASGLAGGEQFF. CDR3 bases: TGTGCCAGCGGACTAGCGGGAGGTGAGCAGTTCTTC.

J is TRBJ1-1 and V is TRBV2; 7 nucleotides align to TRBD1. The CDR3 contains 14 residues. Germline CDR1 is SNHLY and CDR2 is FYNNEI. The J segment lost 5 bases and the V segment lost 4 bases, leaving 7 bases of the junction unmatched. In DNA form, the CDR3 reads TGTGCCAGCAGTGGATTACAGGGGAGGACTGAAGCTTTCTTT. Its protein is CASSGLQGRTEAFF.

Regarding this clonotype: The junction differs from germline at one of its ends, possibly a read error. The V and J genes are TRBV7-9 and TRBJ1-1; D not resolved. CDR1 is SEHNR and CDR2 is FQNEAQ in the germline V gene (reference sequence). This CDR3 contains 11 residues. The DNA for the CDR3 is TGTGTCAGCCTAAGTAACACTGAAGCTTTCTTT. It specifies CVSLSNTEAFF. The full variable domain, with the rest looked up from reference TRBV7-9 and TRBJ1-1, is DTGVSQNPRHKITKRGQNVTFRCDPISEHNRLYWYRQTLGQGPEFLTYFQNEAQLEKSRLLSDRFSAERPKGSFSTLEIQRTEQGDSAMYLCVSLSNTEAFFGQGTRLTVV.

This clonotype was seen a handful of times. The chain uses TRBV24-1 and TRBJ2-3; possible D gene TRBD2, 6 bases. The CDR3 sequence is 14 residues long. Germline CDR1 KGHDR, CDR2 SFDVKD. Trimming removed 3 bases at V and 6 bases at J, with 12 bases between. Here the CDR3 reads CATSDPTSSDTQYF. The CDR3 nucleotides are TGTGCCACCAGTGATCCGACTAGTTCCGATACGCAGTATTTT.

The chain combines TRBV11-2 with TRBJ2-1; D not resolved. The CDR3 is made up of 11 amino acids. Germline V lookup: CDR1 SGHAT, CDR2 FQNNGV. The ends were cut back, 2 bases at V and 8 bases at J, with 4 bases in the middle. CDR3 loop: CASSLNHEQFF. The CDR3 bases are TGTGCCAGCAGCTTAAACCATGAGCAGTTCTTC.

The chain uses TRBV19 and TRBJ2-7; D remains ambiguous. In germline, CDR1 is LNHDA, CDR2 SQIVND (reference sequence). The CDR3 has 14 residues. Trimming left V 3 bases short and J 2 bases short, with 11 bases between. CDR3 sequence reads: CASSISRPPYEQYF. CDR3 nucleotides: TGTGCCAGTAGTATTTCCAGGCCCCCCTACGAGCAGTACTTC.

This clonotype is labeled as medium-sized (0.01 to 0.1%). This sequence joins TRBV6-2 or TRBV6-3 and TRBJ2-7; D not resolved. Germline CDR1 and CDR2: MNHEY and SVGEGT. The ends were cut back, 2 bases at V and 3 bases at J, with 2 bases in the middle. The CDR3 is 11 residues long. The CDR3 loop is CASSYRYEQYF. As DNA, the CDR3 is TGTGCCAGCAGTTACCGCTACGAGCAGTACTTC.

This clonotype was seen only a few times. The chain carries TRBV14 and TRBJ1-6; a weak D match, TRBD1 (5 bases). Trimming stripped 4 bases from V and 7 bases from J, with 8 bases between. CDR1 is SGHDN and CDR2 is FVKESK in the germline V gene. The CDR3 covers 13 residues. CDR3 region: CASSPGPNSPLHF. The CDR3 DNA reads TGTGCCAGCAGCCCAGGGCCAAATTCACCCCTCCACTTT.

Only a few counts were recorded for this clonotype. The V gene is TRBV11-2, the J gene TRBJ1-1, with TRBD1 identical over 7 bases. This CDR3 spans 18 amino acids. CDR1 is SGHAT and CDR2 is FQNNGV in the germline V gene. V lost 0 bases to trimming and J lost 4 bases; unmatched junction nucleotides: 14. CDR3 amino acids: CASSLDLGGSEWSTEAFF. The CDR3 DNA reads TGTGCCAGCAGCTTAGATCTAGGGGGCAGTGAGTGGAGCACTGAAGCTTTCTTT.

This clonotype was observed at least ten times. The chain couples TRBV6-5 to TRBJ2-6; a weak D match, TRBD2 (6 bases). There are 18 residues in the CDR3. V dropped 2 bases and J dropped 0 bases, with 14 bases sitting between them. Germline V gene data show CDR1 as MNHEY and CDR2 as SVGAGI. CDR3 region: CASSYPGLMTSGANVLTF. The CDR3 region has the DNA TGTGCCAGCAGTTACCCGGGACTTATGACCTCTGGGGCCAACGTCCTGACTTTC.

In this sample, this clonotype turned up a few times. The chain links TRBV27 to TRBJ2-7; 8 bases are a match to TRBD2. Germline V gene data show CDR1 as MNHEY and CDR2 as SMNVEV (reference sequence). There are 14 residues in the CDR3. The V gene end was trimmed by 2 bases and the J gene end by 5 bases; junction bases not matched to a gene: 5. This CDR3 reads CASSLRGLEDEQYF. CDR3 nucleotide sequence: TGTGCCAGCAGTTTACGGGGACTAGAGGACGAGCAGTACTTC.

This clonotype occurred a few times. One junction end disagrees with the germline gene, perhaps due to a read error. This chain connects TRBV5-4 to TRBJ1-2; D possibly corresponds to TRBD1 (5 bases). The CDR3 is made up of 15 amino acids. Germline-derived CDR1 and CDR2 are SGHNT and YYREEE (reference sequence). The CDR3 nucleotides are TGTGTCAGCAGCTACTGGGACGGGGTAAACTATGGCTACACCTTC. Translation: CVSSYWDGVNYGYTF.

CDR3 sequence reads: CASSVSPGLSYEQYF. Here the CDR3 DNA reads TGTGCCAGCAGCGTCAGCCCGGGACTCTCCTACGAGCAGTACTTC. The V call is TRBV9, the J call TRBJ2-7, with D tentatively TRBD2 (6 bases). Trimming removed 2 bases at V and 0 bases at J, with 12 bases between. The CDR3 runs 15 residues. Germline lookup yields CDR1 SGDLS and CDR2 YYNGEE. The variable domain in full, completed from reference TRBV9 and TRBJ2-7, reads DSGVTQTPKHLITATGQRVTLRCSPRSGDLSVYWYQQSLDQGLQFLIQYYNGEERAKGNILERFSAQQFPDLHSELNLSSLELGDSALYFCASSVSPGLSYEQYFGPGTRLTVT.

In this sample, this clonotype turned up many times. The V gene is TRBV27, the J gene TRBJ2-7, with 9 bases lining up with TRBD1. This CDR3 has 15 amino acids. The germline gives CDR1 MNHEY, CDR2 SMNVEV (reference sequence). The V segment lost 5 bases and the J segment 2 bases; nucleotides outside the gene matches: 7. CDR3 nucleotides: TGTGCCAGCAGTCAGACAGGGGGAGAGACCTACGAGCAGTACTTC. Translated, it gives CASSQTGGETYEQYF.

This clonotype is deemed medium-sized. The rearrangement links TRBV27 to TRBJ1-1, with 8 bases that match TRBD1. Germline V lookup: CDR1 MNHEY, CDR2 SMNVEV (reference sequence). The CDR3 totals 15 residues. V was clipped by 2 bases and J by 3 bases; unmatched bases: 5. This CDR3 is CASSLLTGGYTEAFF. The CDR3 bases are TGTGCCAGCAGTTTACTAACAGGGGGGTACACTGAAGCTTTCTTT.

The J gene is TRBJ2-7, the V gene TRBV6-5, with 9 bases that match TRBD1. The germline CDR1 and CDR2 sequences are MNHEY and SVGAGI. Losses at the gene ends were 5 bases for V and 2 bases for J; bases not matched to a gene: 4. The CDR3 consists of 14 residues. This chain's CDR3 is CASSRTGETYEQYF. The CDR3 nucleotides read TGTGCCAGCAGTCGGACAGGGGAGACCTACGAGCAGTACTTC.

With respect to this clonotype: Possible read error: a much larger clone is one base away. The conserved phenylalanine or tryptophan is not found at the CDR3 terminus, so this likely reflects a read error. The chain combines TRBV19 with TRBJ1-2; D may be TRBD1 (6 bases). Germline values: CDR1 LNHDA, CDR2 SQIVND (reference sequence). V was trimmed by 5 bases and J by 5 bases, leaving 12 bases between them. The CDR3 is 13 residues long. CDR3 DNA sequence: TGTGCCAGTAGTGTACAGGGAGGGTATGGCTACACCTTA. Its translation is CASSVQGGYGYTL.